The present TCR beta chain was sequenced within a study of cytomegalovirus exposure and HLA in healthy donors. Primers for the PCR totalled 60 Vbeta and 13 Jbeta. Original handling: A later analysis tallied 80 million or so unique TCR beta chains, around 10 million of them shared. Sequencing used immunoSEQ multiplex PCR; TCRdb keeps in-frame clones, though not all of them. V and J calls plus clone size are reproduced from that table; the DNA served to infer D and trimming. The sample has roughly 160,000 clones, around 80% seen once; the top ten hold roughly 7.5%. The CDR3 covers 15 residues. Germline loops: CDR1 LGHNA, CDR2 YNFKEQ. Trimming cost V 0 bases and J 0 bases, with 9 bases left between them.

The source of this sequence is a woman in her 30s in good health and CMV-seropositive. Input material: PBMCs. This chain links TRBV4-2 with TRBJ2-7, with D tentatively TRBD1 (6 bases). As DNA, the CDR3 is TGTGCCAGCAGCCAAGAGAGGGGGTTCTCCTACGAGCAGTACTTC. As protein: CASSQERGFSYEQYF.